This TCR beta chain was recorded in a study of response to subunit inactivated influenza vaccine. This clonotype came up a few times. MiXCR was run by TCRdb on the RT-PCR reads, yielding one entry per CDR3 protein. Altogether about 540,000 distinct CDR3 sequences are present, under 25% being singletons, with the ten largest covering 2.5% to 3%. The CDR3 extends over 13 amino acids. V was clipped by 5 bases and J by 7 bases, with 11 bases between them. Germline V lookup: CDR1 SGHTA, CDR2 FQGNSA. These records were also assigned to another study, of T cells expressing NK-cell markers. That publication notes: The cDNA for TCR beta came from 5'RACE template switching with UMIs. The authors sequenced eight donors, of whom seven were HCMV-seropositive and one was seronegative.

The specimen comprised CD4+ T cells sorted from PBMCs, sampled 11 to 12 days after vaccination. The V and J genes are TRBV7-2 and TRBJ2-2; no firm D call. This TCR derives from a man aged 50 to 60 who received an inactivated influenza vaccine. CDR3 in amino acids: CASSPHSVGELFF. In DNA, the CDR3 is TGTGCCAGCAGCCCCCATAGTGTCGGGGAGCTGTTTTTT. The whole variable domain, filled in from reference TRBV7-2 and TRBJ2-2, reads GAGVSQSPSNKVTEKGKDVELRCDPISGHTALYWYRQSLGQGLEFLIYFQGNSAPDKSGLPSDRFSAERTGGSVSTLTIQRTQQEDSAVYLCASSPHSVGELFFGEGSRLTVL.